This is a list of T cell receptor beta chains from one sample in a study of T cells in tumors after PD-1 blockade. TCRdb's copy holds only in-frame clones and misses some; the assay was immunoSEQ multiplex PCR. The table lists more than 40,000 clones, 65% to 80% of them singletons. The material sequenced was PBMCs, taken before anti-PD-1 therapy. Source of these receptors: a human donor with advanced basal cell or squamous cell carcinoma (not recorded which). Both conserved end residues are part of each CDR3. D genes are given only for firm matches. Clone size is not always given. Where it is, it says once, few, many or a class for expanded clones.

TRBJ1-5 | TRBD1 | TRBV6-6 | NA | TGTGCCAGCAGCCCAGGGGGAAATAGCAATCAGCCCCAGCATTTT | CASSPGGNSNQPQHF
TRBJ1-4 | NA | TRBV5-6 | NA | TGTGCCAGCAGCCCCCAACCGACCTCAACTAATGAAAAACTGTTTTTT | CASSPQPTSTNEKLFF
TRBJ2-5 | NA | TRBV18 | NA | TGTGCCAGCTCACCGCGGACAGCCGAAGGAGAGACCCAGTACTTC | CASSPRTAEGETQYF
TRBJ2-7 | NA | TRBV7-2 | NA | TGTGCCAGCAGCGTAGGACTCAACTACGAGCAGTACTTC | CASSVGLNYEQYF
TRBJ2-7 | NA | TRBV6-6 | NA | TGTGCCAGCAGTTATGGACTTGACGAGCAGTACTTC | CASSYGLDEQYF
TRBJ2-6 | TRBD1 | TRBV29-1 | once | TGCAGCACCCTGGACAGGACTGACTCTGGGGCCAACGTCCTGACTTTC | CSTLDRTDSGANVLTF
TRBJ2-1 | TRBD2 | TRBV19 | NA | TGTGCCAGTAGTATCACGGGGGGACTCTACAATGAGCAGTTCTTC | CASSITGGLYNEQFF
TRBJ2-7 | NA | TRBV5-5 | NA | TGTGCCAGCAGCGAGCAGGCATACGAGCAGTACTTC | CASSEQAYEQYF
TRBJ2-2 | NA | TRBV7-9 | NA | TGTGCCAGCAGCCAGGAAACCGGGGAGCTGTTTTTT | CASSQETGELFF
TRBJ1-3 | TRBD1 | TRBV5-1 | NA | TGCGCCAGCAGCTTGGCCGGGTCAGGGGGCGCGGAAGGAAACACCATATATTTT | CASSLAGSGGAEGNTIYF
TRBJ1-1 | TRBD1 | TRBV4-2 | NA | TGTGCCAGCAGCTCTCCTAACAGGGGAAACACTGAAGCTTTCTTT | CASSSPNRGNTEAFF
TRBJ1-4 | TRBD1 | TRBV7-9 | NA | TGTGCCAGCAGCCCCCGGTTTACAGGGGAGGCGGGAACTAATGAAAAACTGTTTTTT | CASSPRFTGEAGTNEKLFF
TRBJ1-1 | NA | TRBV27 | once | TGTGCCAGCAGTCTCCGGAGGGGGGTGCGGACTGAAGCTTTCTTT | CASSLRRGVRTEAFF
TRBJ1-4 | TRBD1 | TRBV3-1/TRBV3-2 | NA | TGTGCCAGCAGCCCGGACAGGGGGCGTGAAAAACTGTTTTTT | CASSPDRGREKLFF
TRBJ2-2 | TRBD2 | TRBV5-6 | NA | TGTGCCAGCAGCTTCGGTACTAGCGGGGGGCGTGACACCGGGGAGCTGTTTTTT | CASSFGTSGGRDTGELFF
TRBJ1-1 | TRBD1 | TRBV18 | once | TGTGCCAGCTCACTTATCAAGAGGCAGGGGGGTACTGAAGCTTTCTTT | CASSLIKRQGGTEAFF
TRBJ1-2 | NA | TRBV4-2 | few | TGTGCCAGCAGCCAAGATCTTAGCTATGGCTACACCTTC | CASSQDLSYGYTF
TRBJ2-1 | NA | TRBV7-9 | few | TGTGCCAGCCAAAATCGGGCTAGTAGGTTCAATGAGCAGTTCTTC | CASQNRASRFNEQFF
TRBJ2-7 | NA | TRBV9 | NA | TGTGCCAGCAGCGTAGAACTGGGTAGCTCCTACGAGCAGTACTTC | CASSVELGSSYEQYF
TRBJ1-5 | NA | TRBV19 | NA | TGTGCCAGTAGTCCGCCCCGCAGGGCGGGTCAGCCCCAGCATTTT | CASSPPRRAGQPQHF
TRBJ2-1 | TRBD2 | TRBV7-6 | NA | TGTGCCAGCAGCCCCTCGGGGGGTGAGCAGTTCTTC | CASSPSGGEQFF
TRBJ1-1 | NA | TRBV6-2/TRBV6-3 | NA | TGTGCCAGCAGTTTGTCAGGGTTGGGCACTGAAGCTTTCTTT | CASSLSGLGTEAFF
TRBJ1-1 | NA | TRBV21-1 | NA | TGTGCCAGCAGCAAAGTCCGGCGGATAAATGAGGTTGGCACTGAAGCTTTCTTT | CASSKVRRINEVGTEAFF
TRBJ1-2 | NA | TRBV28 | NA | TGTGCCAGCAGTTTACAGGTTACTAACTATGGCTACACCTTC | CASSLQVTNYGYTF
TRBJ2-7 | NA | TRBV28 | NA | TGTGCCAGCAGCGAGGGGCGGGCAACCTACGAGCAGTACTTC | CASSEGRATYEQYF
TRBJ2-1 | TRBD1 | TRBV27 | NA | TGTGCCAGCAGTCCGGACAGGACCAATGAGCAGTTCTTC | CASSPDRTNEQFF
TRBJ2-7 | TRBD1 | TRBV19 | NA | TGTGCCAGTAGTAGGGTCGGGACAGGACTCTACGAGCAGTACTTC | CASSRVGTGLYEQYF
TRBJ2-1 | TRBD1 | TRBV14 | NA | TGTGCCAGCAGACGACAGGGTTTGGGCAATGAGCAGTTCTTC | CASRRQGLGNEQFF
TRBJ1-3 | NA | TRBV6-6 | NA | TGTGCCAGCAGCTCCGGGACGGAACACTCTGGAAACACCATATATTTT | CASSSGTEHSGNTIYF
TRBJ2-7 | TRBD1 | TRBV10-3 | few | TGTGCCATCAAAGGGGACAGACCCGAGCAGTACTTC | CAIKGDRPEQYF
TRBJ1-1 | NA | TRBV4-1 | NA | TGCGCCAGCAGTTATACTGAAGCTTTCTTT | CASSYTEAFF
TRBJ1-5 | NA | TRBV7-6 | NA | TGTGCCAGCAGCTCATCCCTTAGGGGTCAGCCCCAGCATTTT | CASSSSLRGQPQHF
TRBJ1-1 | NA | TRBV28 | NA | TGTGCCAGCAGCCTTGAGGGACCTTCGGAAGCTTTCTTT | CASSLEGPSEAFF
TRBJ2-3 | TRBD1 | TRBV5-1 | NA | TGCGCCAGCAGCTTGGTGGCAGGGGGCGCAGATACGCAGTATTTT | CASSLVAGGADTQYF
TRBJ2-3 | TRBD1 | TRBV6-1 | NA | TGTGCCAGCAGTGAAATGGGACAGGGTTTTACAGATACGCAGTATTTT | CASSEMGQGFTDTQYF
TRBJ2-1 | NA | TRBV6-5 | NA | TGTGCCAGCAGCCCCAGGCGTCCTTCCTACAATGAGCAGTTCTTC | CASSPRRPSYNEQFF
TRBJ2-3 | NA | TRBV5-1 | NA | TGCGCCAGCAGCTACATTGGCCGGCTGGGAGATACGCAGTATTTT | CASSYIGRLGDTQYF
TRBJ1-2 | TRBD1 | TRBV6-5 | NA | TGTGCCAGCAGTTACTCGAGAGGGGGCCCTAACTATGGCTACACCTTC | CASSYSRGGPNYGYTF
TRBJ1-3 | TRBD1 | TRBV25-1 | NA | TGTGCCAGCAGGACAGGGTCCTATTCTGGAAACACCATATATTTT | CASRTGSYSGNTIYF
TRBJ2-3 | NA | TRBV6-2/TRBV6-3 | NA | TGTGCCAGCAGTTCCGCCAGGGGTTTTCATACAGATACGCAGTATTTT | CASSSARGFHTDTQYF
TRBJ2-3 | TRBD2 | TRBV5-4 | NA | TGTGCCAGCAGCTATTCGACTAGCGGGAGCGGGACGCAGTATTTT | CASSYSTSGSGTQYF
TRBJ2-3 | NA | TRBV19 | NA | TGTGCCAGTAGTATTTCCACAGATACGCAGTATTTT | CASSISTDTQYF